Reported below is one TCR beta chain. Its antigen is undetermined. The investigators reverse transcribed all of the isolated RNA, so they sequenced expressed TCRB transcripts. Using immunoSEQ multiplex PCR, the repertoire was profiled, and TCRdb retains in-frame clones only, with some absent. The table shows roughly 350,000 clones, with around 9.6% occurring only once. Trimming took 2 bases from V and 4 from J, leaving 9 bases between them. From germline, CDR1 is MNHNY and CDR2 SVGAGI (reference sequence). The CDR3 runs 13 residues. Staining for CD45RO/CCR7/CD25/CD127/CD95/CD27 allowed sorting of CD4+ naive, central memory, regulatory and stem cell-like memory cells. These data come from a study of beta chain features in type 1 diabetes. General study findings and limits: The question of HLA type influencing TCRB rearrangement was one that remained unresolved here. Among patients with Type 1 diabetes, TCRB CDR3s were moderately but significantly shorter in every one of the four CD4+ subsets.

The sequenced material came from central memory CD4+ T cells from blood. The chain couples TRBV6-6 to TRBJ2-7; D is ambiguous. This TCR was recovered from a young man with type 1 diabetes. The CDR3 loop reads CASSYPDTYEQYF. The CDR3 coding sequence is TGTGCCAGCAGTTACCCCGACACGTACGAGCAGTACTTC.